This paragraph covers one TCR beta chain sequence. The antigen is undetermined. Scientists recovered RNA and DNA together from roughly 18-30 mg of unsorted bulk tissue. Patients' primary liver carcinoma was surgically resected. These data are taken from a study of tumor-infiltrating lymphocytes in primary liver carcinoma. General study points: Tumor region pairs outstripped tumor-adjacent and tumor-blood pairs in overlap.

From germline, CDR1 is SGHVS and CDR2 FQNEAQ. V gave up 4 bases and J gave up 8 bases, with 14 bases separating them. The CDR3 covers 14 residues. Synthesis of TCR beta cDNA was carried out from 500 ng total RNA with a constant-region primer. Libraries of TCR beta came from three nested multiplex PCR rounds with slightly modified ARM-PCR. A C-beta reverse primer was combined with TRBV1-TRBV30 forward primers in the first two PCR rounds, and each round had 10 cycles. TCRdb called the multiplex PCR reads again in MiXCR, with one record for every CDR3 protein. The table includes approximately 40,000 distinct CDR3 sequences, about three quarters detected once.

The receptor comes from a man between 40 and 49 years old with primary liver carcinoma and hepatitis B virus infection. Material: liver tumor tissue from sampling region 2. The subset is: tumor region T2, inferior pole. The rearrangement uses TRBV7-8 and TRBJ1-4; D remains ambiguous. Here the CDR3 reads CASSSYEEGEKLFF. CDR3 DNA: TGTGCCAGCAGCTCCTACGAAGAGGGAGAAAAACTGTTTTTT.